The rows below give T cell receptor beta chains drawn from one sample of a study of cytomegalovirus exposure and HLA in healthy donors. The table came from immunoSEQ multiplex PCR; TCRdb's copy has only in-frame clones and leaves some out. Of about 91,000 clones in the sample, around nine tenths are singletons; the top ten hold 9% to 9.5%. Sequencing was carried out using PBMCs. The receptors come from a man aged 30-40 years in good health and CMV-seropositive. Each CDR3 is given with its conserved first and last residue. The D gene is left open where the match is weak. Not every row has a clone size; where given, it reads once, few, many or a size class.

J,V,length,size,D,DNA,CDR3
TRBJ2-7,TRBV7-3,16,NA,TRBD1,TGTGCCAGCAGCCTGGGGGCGGGGACAGGGGCCCACGAGCAGTACTTC,CASSLGAGTGAHEQYF
TRBJ2-5,TRBV5-1,13,NA,NA,TGCGCCAGCAGCTTGGTTAACCAAGAGACCCAGTACTTC,CASSLVNQETQYF
TRBJ2-1,TRBV11-3,13,NA,TRBD1,TGTGCCAGCAGCTACAGGGGCGACAATGAGCAGTTCTTC,CASSYRGDNEQFF
TRBJ2-7,TRBV7-8,15,NA,NA,TGTGCCAGCAGCCGGGATACTAGCCCGGAGTACGAGCAGTACTTC,CASSRDTSPEYEQYF
TRBJ1-2,TRBV29-1,14,NA,NA,TGCAGCGTTGAAGATGCGGGAAGCGGCTATGGCTACACCTTC,CSVEDAGSGYGYTF
TRBJ1-5,TRBV28,14,NA,NA,TGTGCCAGCAGCATCGGACAAGCAAATCAGCCCCAGCATTTT,CASSIGQANQPQHF
TRBJ2-7,TRBV10-1,17,NA,TRBD2,TGCGCCAGCAGCCGGGGCACTAGCGGGAGGTTTCCCTACGAGCAGTACTTC,CASSRGTSGRFPYEQYF
TRBJ2-7,TRBV20-1,11,NA,NA,TGCAGTGCTCCTCAGGGCTACGAGCAGTACTTC,CSAPQGYEQYF
TRBJ2-5,TRBV7-9,15,NA,TRBD2,TGTGCCAGCAGCTTAAAGGGCGGCGGGAGGGAGACCCAGTACTTC,CASSLKGGGRETQYF
TRBJ2-3,TRBV18,16,NA,NA,TGTGCCAGCTCACCACTAGCGGACACTTATACAGATACGCAGTATTTT,CASSPLADTYTDTQYF
TRBJ2-2,TRBV29-1,14,NA,TRBD1,TGCAGCGCATCCGGGACAGGGCTCACCGGGGAGCTGTTTTTT,CSASGTGLTGELFF
TRBJ2-7,TRBV27,16,NA,NA,TGTGCCAGCAGTTTAACGCGGTCCAGGGTAGGGTACGAGCAGTACTTC,CASSLTRSRVGYEQYF
TRBJ2-2,TRBV5-4,14,NA,NA,TGTGCCAGCAGCTTGGCCTTCAACACCGGGGAGCTGTTTTTT,CASSLAFNTGELFF
TRBJ1-5,TRBV13,14,NA,NA,TGTGCCAGCAGCCAGGGGTATAGCAATCAGCCCCAGCATTTT,CASSQGYSNQPQHF
TRBJ2-7,TRBV4-1,15,once,TRBD1,TGCGCCAGCAGCCAAGGGACAGGGGTTCCCTACGAGCAGTACTTC,CASSQGTGVPYEQYF
TRBJ2-1,TRBV7-8,14,NA,NA,TGTGCCAGCAGCTTACAAGGTGAGGTGGATGAGCAGTTCTTC,CASSLQGEVDEQFF
TRBJ2-1,TRBV2,14,once,TRBD2,TGTGCCAGCATAAGACTAGCGGGCTACAATGAGCAGTTCTTC,CASIRLAGYNEQFF
TRBJ1-5,TRBV30,13,NA,NA,TGTGCCTGGACGGGGGGGTACAATCAGCCCCAGCATTTT,CAWTGGYNQPQHF
TRBJ2-7,TRBV5-4,15,NA,NA,TGTGCCAGCAGCAGTCCGACAGATTTTTCCTACGAGCAGTACTTC,CASSSPTDFSYEQYF
TRBJ1-5,TRBV4-1,17,once,NA,TGCGCCAGCAGCCAAGGAGTCAGTCGAGGATCGAATCAGCCCCAGCATTTT,CASSQGVSRGSNQPQHF
TRBJ1-2,TRBV6-6,16,NA,NA,TGTGCCAGCAGCACAGACAGGCTATATGATAACTATGGCTACACCTTC,CASSTDRLYDNYGYTF
TRBJ2-7,TRBV5-3,14,NA,NA,TGTGCCAGAAGCTGCTGCGGAGCCTCCTACGAGCAGTACTTC,CARSCCGASYEQYF
TRBJ2-1,TRBV27,21,NA,TRBD2,TGTGCCAGCAGTCCTCTCTGGGGGGAGGCCCTCGGACTAGCGGGAGGGGGTGAGCAGTTCTTC,CASSPLWGEALGLAGGGEQFF
TRBJ2-5,TRBV15,14,NA,NA,TGTGCCACCAGCTTCGTGGGGGCCCAAGAGACCCAGTACTTC,CATSFVGAQETQYF
TRBJ1-6,TRBV4-1,17,NA,TRBD1,TGCGCCAGCAGCCCACCGATGGGACAGTCAAAGAATTCACCCCTCCACTTT,CASSPPMGQSKNSPLHF
TRBJ1-3,TRBV5-4,15,few,NA,TGTGCCAGCAGCTTGGGTGGGGCCTCTGGAAACACCATATATTTT,CASSLGGASGNTIYF
TRBJ1-2,TRBV28,17,NA,NA,TGTGCCAGCAGTTTTACCTTCAGCGTACGACGATCTTATGGCTACACCTTC,CASSFTFSVRRSYGYTF
TRBJ1-6,TRBV2,15,NA,NA,TGTGCCAGCAGTTACAGGGAAGTTAAGGATTCACCCCTCCACTTT,CASSYREVKDSPLHF
TRBJ2-5,TRBV18,13,NA,TRBD1,TGTGCCAGCTCACCTACAGGGGTTGAGACCCAGTACTTC,CASSPTGVETQYF
TRBJ2-4,TRBV23-1,14,NA,TRBD1,TGCGCCACCTCCACAGGGGTCGACAAAAACATTCAGTACTTC,CATSTGVDKNIQYF
TRBJ2-7,TRBV9,14,NA,TRBD2,TGTGCCAGCAGCGTAGGAGGCGGGGGTTACGAGCAGTACTTC,CASSVGGGGYEQYF
TRBJ1-2,TRBV14,16,NA,TRBD1,TGTGCCAGCAGCCGAATATCGGGGGACAGGGTCCATGGCTACACCTTC,CASSRISGDRVHGYTF
TRBJ2-5,TRBV10-3,13,few,NA,TGTGCCATCAACAGGGACCAGAGGGAGACCCAGTACTTC,CAINRDQRETQYF
TRBJ2-3,TRBV4-1,15,NA,NA,TGCGCCAGCAGCCAAGCCAGGTCGGGCACAGATACGCAGTATTTT,CASSQARSGTDTQYF
TRBJ2-1,TRBV29-1,15,NA,TRBD1,TGCAGCGTGTCCCGGGACAGGGGCGTCTTTAATGAGCAGTTCTTC,CSVSRDRGVFNEQFF
TRBJ2-5,TRBV10-2,13,once,NA,TGCGCCAGCAGTCTGGGACTTCAAGAGACCCAGTACTTC,CASSLGLQETQYF
TRBJ2-7,TRBV10-3,13,once,TRBD1,TGTGCCATCAGTGCGACAGGGAACTACGAGCAGTACTTC,CAISATGNYEQYF
TRBJ2-7,TRBV7-6,12,NA,NA,TGTGCCAGCAGCTTAGGCCAGAACGAGCAGTACTTC,CASSLGQNEQYF
TRBJ2-2,TRBV10-3,15,NA,TRBD1,TGTGCCATCAGTGGGACAGGGGCTAACACCGGGGAGCTGTTTTTT,CAISGTGANTGELFF
TRBJ1-5,TRBV19,14,NA,NA,TGTGCCAGTAGTATAGATCGGTGGAGTCGGCCCCAGCATTTT,CASSIDRWSRPQHF
TRBJ2-1,TRBV27,14,few,TRBD2,TGTGCCAGCAGAACAGGGACTAGCAAGGGTGAGCAGTTCTTC,CASRTGTSKGEQFF
TRBJ2-1,TRBV9,17,NA,TRBD2,TGTGCCAGCAGCGTAGCAGGACTAGCGTTTCGAGTCAATGAGCAGTTCTTC,CASSVAGLAFRVNEQFF
TRBJ2-5,TRBV21-1,14,NA,NA,TGTGCCAGCAGGAAAGGGGGACTCCAAGAGACCCAGTACTTC,CASRKGGLQETQYF
TRBJ1-4,TRBV2,18,NA,TRBD1,TGTGCCAGCAGTGGGGACAGGGTTTACGGGGCAACTAATGAAAAACTGTTTTTT,CASSGDRVYGATNEKLFF
TRBJ1-4,TRBV18,16,NA,NA,TGTGCCAGCTCACCTCGACCCGGGGTCAGTAATGAAAAACTGTTTTTT,CASSPRPGVSNEKLFF
TRBJ2-2,TRBV27,13,NA,TRBD1,TGTGCCATCAGGACAGGGGACGCCGGGGAGCTGTTTTTT,CAIRTGDAGELFF
TRBJ2-7,TRBV28,14,NA,TRBD2,TGTGCCAGCAGTACTAGCGGGATCTCCTACGAGCAGTACTTC,CASSTSGISYEQYF
TRBJ2-2,TRBV18,15,few,TRBD1,TGTGCCAGCTCACCATTTGACAGGGGACGCGGGGAGCTGTTTTTT,CASSPFDRGRGELFF
TRBJ2-1,TRBV30,13,NA,NA,TGTGCCTGGGACGCGAGGGGGGGAGGAGAGCAGTTCTTC,CAWDARGGGEQFF